Listed below are T cell receptor beta chains from one sample, sequenced in a study of control samples from healthy donors and cancer patients. The repertoire was sequenced with immunoSEQ multiplex PCR; TCRdb's copy has only in-frame clones and lacks some. The sample carries tens of thousands of clones, roughly 90% recorded once. The sample was PBMCs. Source of these receptors: a woman in her thirties or forties with head and neck cancer. Both conserved end residues are part of each CDR3. Each record gives: V gene, D gene, J gene, CDR3 protein. A D gene is named only where the DNA matches it firmly.

V: TRBV7-2; D: NA; J: TRBJ1-2; CDR3: CASSLQGLPGAYGYTF
V: TRBV2; D: NA; J: TRBJ1-3; CDR3: CASSVQGNTIYF
V: TRBV30; D: NA; J: TRBJ1-1; CDR3: CALTQARGTEAFF
V: TRBV27; D: NA; J: TRBJ1-2; CDR3: CASSFSGPRGYTF
V: TRBV29-1; D: NA; J: TRBJ1-1; CDR3: CSVAGWTEAFF
V: TRBV5-1; D: NA; J: TRBJ1-1; CDR3: CASSSGNTEAFF
V: TRBV3-1/TRBV3-2; D: TRBD1; J: TRBJ1-1; CDR3: CASSPRDSRITEAFF
V: TRBV6-1; D: NA; J: TRBJ1-1; CDR3: CASSEQHFDPNTEAFF
V: TRBV6-1; D: TRBD2; J: TRBJ2-3; CDR3: CASCEAGGPDTQYF
V: TRBV18; D: NA; J: TRBJ2-7; CDR3: CASSPSQDPYEQYF
V: TRBV2; D: NA; J: TRBJ1-5; CDR3: CASKETFSNQPQHF
V: TRBV28; D: NA; J: TRBJ2-1; CDR3: CASSLRGITDNEQFF
V: TRBV11-3; D: NA; J: TRBJ2-1; CDR3: CASSARRRSSYNEQFF
V: TRBV25-1; D: NA; J: TRBJ1-2; CDR3: CASSEGGIANYGYTF
V: TRBV24-1; D: NA; J: TRBJ2-1; CDR3: CAIDNEQFF
V: TRBV5-1; D: TRBD1; J: TRBJ1-2; CDR3: CASSLTGDPTNQGYTF
V: TRBV4-1; D: NA; J: TRBJ1-4; CDR3: CASSQAATGDEKLFF
V: TRBV7-3; D: NA; J: TRBJ2-1; CDR3: CASSPSSVPEQFF
V: TRBV6-1; D: TRBD1; J: TRBJ2-3; CDR3: CASSEGVGDRGPADTQYF
V: TRBV19; D: NA; J: TRBJ2-1; CDR3: CASSHEGVNEQFF
V: TRBV18; D: NA; J: TRBJ1-1; CDR3: CASSQAGNTEAFF
V: TRBV3-1/TRBV3-2; D: NA; J: TRBJ1-1; CDR3: CASSQKGGPEAFF
V: TRBV19; D: NA; J: TRBJ1-1; CDR3: CASSIQGVTEAFF
V: TRBV5-1; D: TRBD1; J: TRBJ1-2; CDR3: CASSRETGAYGYTF
V: TRBV3-1/TRBV3-2; D: TRBD2; J: TRBJ2-1; CDR3: CASSPRPSGQFGEQFF
V: TRBV11-2; D: NA; J: TRBJ1-4; CDR3: CASSQNLGGNEKLFF
V: TRBV7-9; D: NA; J: TRBJ2-5; CDR3: CASSPGASGGETQYF
V: TRBV30; D: NA; J: TRBJ2-5; CDR3: CAWGYREETQYF